This T cell receptor beta chain stems from a study of response to subunit inactivated influenza vaccine. Study results and limitations: The authors suggested that every seasonal influenza vaccination recruits few new T cells.

Via MiXCR, TCRdb re-called the RT-PCR reads, giving one row per CDR3 protein. Of roughly 500,000 distinct CDR3 sequences listed, about 15% were seen once; the top ten hold 3%. Worth noting for this clonotype: Its specificity is unknown.

J was trimmed by 3 bases and V by 6 bases; bases with no gene match: 14. CDR3 size: 15 residues. Per the germline V gene, CDR1 is DFQATT and CDR2 is SNEGSKA (reference sequence). The chain uses TRBV20-1 and TRBJ2-7; 7 positions match TRBD1. This sample comprised CD4+ T cells sorted from PBMCs, obtained 23 months after vaccination. The sequence was obtained from a man between 50 and 69 years old who received an inactivated influenza vaccine. The CDR3 DNA sequence: TGCAGTGCAAGCGTTCTAGGGCAGGGGGACTACGAGCAGTACTTC. The encoded protein is CSASVLGQGDYEQYF.